This TCR beta chain was observed in a study of blood T cell repertoires in COVID-19. The CDR3 has 12 amino acids. CDR1 is SGHRS, CDR2 YFSETQ, per germline. The V end was cut by 2 bases, the J end by 14 bases, with 11 bases between. This table comes from immunoSEQ multiplex PCR, and its TCRdb copy is limited to in-frame clones, with some not included. The profile shows 250,000 to 300,000 clones, roughly nine tenths of them singletons. Sequencing input: PBMCs or T cells enriched from blood (not recorded which). The TCR sequence derives from a woman in her thirties or forties who had recovered from COVID-19. This chain uses TRBV5-1 with TRBJ1-6; D gene ambiguous. The CDR3 region has the DNA TGCGCCAGCAGCTTCGCGGGGTCTTCCCTCCACTTT. This translates into CASSFAGSSLHF. Complete variable domain (other parts from reference TRBV5-1 and TRBJ1-6): KAGVTQTPRYLIKTRGQQVTLSCSPISGHRSVSWYQQTPGQGLQFLFEYFSETQRNKGNFPGRFSGRQFSNSRSEMNVSTLELGDSALYLCASSFAGSSLHFGNGTRLTVT.